A single sample is the source of the 12 T cell receptor beta chains below, sequenced in a study of T cell responses to AZD1222 COVID-19 vaccine. Using immunoSEQ multiplex PCR, the repertoire was profiled, and TCRdb retains in-frame clones only, with some absent. The sample consists of about 150,000 clones, 90% of them appearing once. This material consisted of peripheral blood, taken 28 days after the second AZD1222 dose. Receptors were obtained from an adult who received the AZD1222 COVID-19 vaccine.

The rearrangement joins TRBV6-6 to TRBJ2-7; 8 nucleotides agree with TRBD1. CDR3 size: 15 residues. In germline, CDR1 is MNHNY, CDR2 SVGAGI (reference sequence). J lost 0 bases, V lost 5 bases, and 6 bases had no gene match. This chain's CDR3 is CASSPGTGYSYEQYF. DNA of the CDR3: TGTGCCAGCAGTCCCGGGACAGGATACTCCTACGAGCAGTACTTC.

This clone turned up a few times. This chain uses TRBV28 with TRBJ1-5, with no clear D. CDR1 is MDHEN, CDR2 SYDVKM, per germline. The germline V and J ends were trimmed by 2 bases and 6 bases, with 17 bases remaining between them. CDR3 length: 16 residues. The CDR3 DNA is TGTGCCAGCAGTTTAGATGCAGGCATACTCAGTCAGCCCCAGCATTTT. The encoded protein is CASSLDAGILSQPQHF.

J is TRBJ2-5 and V is TRBV7-2, with 11 bases lining up with TRBD2. This CDR3 has 14 residues. V was pared by 7 bases and J by 6 bases, with 7 bases of the junction left unmatched. In germline, CDR1 is SGHTA, CDR2 FQGNSA. CDR3 amino acids: CASTLVAGGKTQYF. The CDR3 nucleotides are TGTGCCAGCACCCTCGTAGCGGGGGGGAAGACCCAGTACTTC.

The chain joins TRBV7-2 to TRBJ1-1, with D tentatively TRBD1 (5 bases). The germline V gene encodes CDR1 SGHTA and CDR2 FQGNSA. The CDR3 runs to 14 residues. Trimming cost V 7 bases and J 4 bases, with 16 bases left between them. The CDR3 DNA is TGTGCCAGCAATCTGGGGGACTCCGGCACTGAAGCTTTCTTT. Amino acid sequence: CASNLGDSGTEAFF.

The chain carries TRBV30 and TRBJ1-2; perhaps TRBD1 as D (6 bases). The V end was cut by 4 bases, the J end by 4 bases, with 7 bases between. The germline V gene encodes CDR1 GTSNPN and CDR2 SVGIG (reference sequence). The CDR3 is made up of 11 amino acids. The CDR3, as DNA: TGTGCCTGGACCAGGGGCTATGGCTACACCTTC. Its protein is CAWTRGYGYTF.

This chain links TRBV7-3 with TRBJ2-2; no clear D. Trimming took off 8 bases at V and 1 base at J, with 8 bases between the two ends. The V gene's germline CDR1 is SGHTA and CDR2 FQGTGA. CDR3 length: 13 amino acids. The CDR3 region is CASGVGNTGELFF. CDR3 sequence (DNA): TGTGCCAGCGGAGTGGGGAACACCGGGGAGCTGTTTTTT.

The gene calls are TRBV28 and TRBJ1-3; 7 bases are a match to TRBD1. This CDR3 has 17 amino acids. V dropped 3 bases and J dropped 0; count of bases not matched to a gene: 8. The germline V gene encodes CDR1 MDHEN and CDR2 SYDVKM. The CDR3 DNA is TGTGCCAGCAGTTTTTTGGCCGGGACAGTCTCTGGAAACACCATATATTTT. It encodes CASSFLAGTVSGNTIYF.

The rearrangement uses TRBV9 and TRBJ1-2, with unresolved D. Between the trimmed V and J ends, which lost 4 bases and 8 bases, there was a span of 15 bases. There are 13 residues in the CDR3. Germline V lookup: CDR1 SGDLS, CDR2 YYNGEE. This chain's CDR3 is CASSPVPPTGYTF. Written as DNA, the CDR3 is TGTGCCAGCAGCCCCGTGCCCCCCACCGGCTACACCTTC.

The CDR3 DNA sequence: TGTGCCAGCAGGGGACAGGGAAACTACGAGCAGTACTTC. This encodes CASRGQGNYEQYF. V usage is TRBV6-5 and J usage is TRBJ2-7, with 9 bases matching TRBD1. CDR3 size: 13 residues. CDR1 and CDR2 from the germline V gene are MNHEY and SVGAGI. J gave up 3 bases and V 6 bases, and 3 bases lay outside the gene matches.

The V and J genes are TRBV5-6 and TRBJ2-7; 7 bases match TRBD2. The germline V gene encodes CDR1 SGHDT and CDR2 YYEEEE. V was pared by 0 bases and J by 2 bases, with 2 bases of the junction left unmatched. The CDR3 loop spans 14 amino acids. CDR3 DNA: TGTGCCAGCAGCTTGGTGAGCGGGGCCTACGAGCAGTACTTC. Its protein is CASSLVSGAYEQYF.

The chain carries TRBV18 and TRBJ1-1; D not resolved. Germline loops: CDR1 KGHSH, CDR2 LQKENI. Trimming removed 3 bases from V and 7 bases from J, with 12 bases in between. This CDR3 has 13 residues. CDR3 bases: TGTGCCAGCTCACCCCCTGGGAAGGGTGAAGCTTTCTTT. It encodes CASSPPGKGEAFF. Supplemented by reference TRBV18 and TRBJ1-1, the full variable domain reads NAGVMQNPRHLVRRRGQEARLRCSPMKGHSHVYWYRQLPEEGLKFMVYLQKENIIDESGMPKERFSAEFPKEGPSILRIQQVVRGDSAAYFCASSPPGKGEAFFGQGTRLTVV.

The rearrangement joins TRBV19 to TRBJ2-2; 9 nucleotides match TRBD2. This CDR3 contains 19 residues. CDR1 LNHDA and CDR2 SQIVND come from the germline V gene (reference sequence). V was clipped by 5 bases and J by 0 bases; unmatched bases: 13. Here the CDR3 DNA reads TGTGCCAGTAGTCCGGGACTAGCCCTACACAAAGCGAACACCGGGGAGCTGTTTTTT. This gives the protein CASSPGLALHKANTGELFF.